This T cell receptor (beta chain) was documented in a study of T cell clonality in common variable immunodeficiency. This clone was detected many times. The CDR3 end is not reached by the read, which stops 3 residues before it; the germline J gene fills it in. Repertoires were generated with immunoSEQ multiplex PCR, while TCRdb's copy carries only in-frame clones and drops some. Listed for the sample are some 80,000 clones, none seen a single time. Trimming pared 1 base from V and 4 bases from J, leaving 10 bases between. The CDR3 length is 14 residues. CDR1 is SEHNR and CDR2 is FQNEAQ in the germline V gene (reference sequence).

V and J are TRBV7-9 and TRBJ1-2; D might be TRBD1 (6 bases). The sequenced sample was peripheral blood mononuclear cells. The source is a person aged 18 to 75 in good health. Incomplete CDR3 DNA: TGTGCCAGCAGCTTAGTACGGGACACCTATGGC. It specifies CASSLVRDTYG. The whole CDR3 sequence reads CASSLVRDTYGYTF.